The 12 T cell receptor beta chains below come from one sample, sequenced in a study of blood T cell repertoires in COVID-19. Clones were sequenced by immunoSEQ multiplex PCR, and TCRdb holds only the in-frame ones, with some missing. The table lists about 180,000 clones, less than 85% of them singletons, with about 6.4% in the top ten. Sequencing used peripheral blood. The receptors originated from a human donor in a cohort sampled during active COVID-19.

This sequence joins TRBV19 and TRBJ2-1; 10 positions match TRBD2. The CDR3 extends over 14 amino acids. Looked up from germline, CDR1 is LNHDA and CDR2 is SQIVND (reference sequence). With V trimmed by 6 bases and J by 7 bases, 6 bases remained unmatched. The CDR3 DNA follows: TGTGCCAGTAGCAGCGGGGGGGTATCGAATGAGCAGTTCTTC. It specifies CASSSGGVSNEQFF.

The chain joins TRBV9 to TRBJ1-6, with 7 nucleotides matching TRBD1. Trimming cost V 4 bases and J 7 bases; bases outside gene matches: 5. CDR3 size: 14 residues. Per germline, CDR1 SGDLS and CDR2 YYNGEE. CDR3 loop: CASSTGDRNSPLHF. In DNA form, the CDR3 reads TGTGCCAGCAGCACCGGGGACAGAAATTCACCCCTCCACTTT.

The chain employs TRBV2 and TRBJ1-4; a possible D gene is TRBD1 (6 bases). Germline V gene lookup returns CDR1 SNHLY and CDR2 FYNNEI. Trimming took 1 base from V and 4 from J, leaving 16 bases between them. The CDR3 contains 17 residues. CDR3: CASSEEVGAGVNEKLFF. The CDR3 DNA reads as TGTGCCAGCAGTGAAGAGGTTGGGGCAGGGGTTAATGAAAAACTGTTTTTT.

The J gene is TRBJ1-1, the V gene TRBV5-1; the D gene is possibly TRBD1 (6 bases). The CDR3 covers 14 residues. The ends were cut back, 3 bases at V and 1 base at J, with 10 bases in the middle. Germline values: CDR1 SGHRS, CDR2 YFSETQ. CDR3 sequence (DNA): TGCGCCAGCAGCTCTACAGGGCGGAACACTGAAGCTTTCTTT. It encodes CASSSTGRNTEAFF.

The chain joins TRBV6-5 to TRBJ1-1; D may be TRBD1 (5 bases). Deletions cut 0 bases from V and 4 bases from J, with 12 bases between. This CDR3 has 15 amino acids. The germline V gene encodes CDR1 MNHEY and CDR2 SVGAGI. The CDR3 protein is CASSYSWQGSTEAFF. CDR3 DNA sequence: TGTGCCAGCAGTTACTCGTGGCAGGGCAGCACTGAAGCTTTCTTT.

This clone was found a few times. CDR3 nucleotides: TGTGCCAGCAGCTTAGGCAGCTATAATTCACCCCTCCACTTT. This encodes CASSLGSYNSPLHF. The chain uses TRBV7-9 and TRBJ1-6; unclear D gene. The V gene's germline CDR1 is SEHNR and CDR2 FQNEAQ (reference sequence). This CDR3 contains 14 residues. V was clipped by 1 base and J by 3 bases, with 4 bases between them.

This chain joins TRBV4-2 and TRBJ2-3, with 7 bases matching TRBD2. The germline CDR1 and CDR2 sequences are LGHNA and YNFKEQ. V gave up 0 bases and J gave up 3 bases; unmatched junction bases: 21. The CDR3 length is 21 residues. This chain's CDR3 is CASSQDLVDGSAAGETDTQYF. The CDR3 DNA sequence: TGTGCCAGCAGCCAAGATCTGGTTGATGGCTCCGCGGCGGGGGAAACAGATACGCAGTATTTT.

This sequence joins TRBV11-2 and TRBJ2-3; possible D gene TRBD2, 6 bases. V lost 4 bases to trimming and J lost 1 base, with 15 bases between them. CDR3 length: 16 residues. CDR1 is SGHAT and CDR2 is FQNNGV in the germline V gene. CDR3 sequence (DNA): TGTGCCAGCAGCTACTATACTAGCTCGGGCACAGATACGCAGTATTTT. Translation: CASSYYTSSGTDTQYF.

The J gene is TRBJ1-1, the V gene TRBV27; 8 bases match TRBD1. The CDR3 is 14 amino acids. Germline assignment: CDR1 MNHEY and CDR2 SMNVEV (reference sequence). With V trimmed by 3 bases and J by 7 bases, 7 bases remained unmatched. Written as DNA, the CDR3 is TGTGCCAGCAGTTTGAGGCAGGGGGCGGTTGAAGCTTTCTTT. Amino acid sequence: CASSLRQGAVEAFF.

The V gene is TRBV27, the J gene TRBJ1-3; 10 bases are a match to TRBD1. The CDR3 sequence is 18 residues long. The junction had 11 bases not matched to a gene; V was cut back by 5 bases and J by 1 base. Germline V gives CDR1 MNHEY, CDR2 SMNVEV (reference sequence). The CDR3 nucleotides are TGTGCCAGCAGTCCGTCACCTGACAGGGGGCCTTCTGGAAACACCATATATTTT. Translation gives CASSPSPDRGPSGNTIYF.

This chain joins TRBV19 and TRBJ1-1; TRBD1 matches at 7 bases. CDR3 size: 13 residues. CDR1 LNHDA and CDR2 SQIVND come from the germline V gene (reference sequence). With 6 bases clipped from V and 5 bases from J, the junction kept 6 bases outside the gene matches. The CDR3 nucleotides are TGTGCCAGTAGCAAGACAGGGCGAACTGAAGCTTTCTTT. Protein sequence: CASSKTGRTEAFF. Full variable domain (missing parts from reference TRBV19 and TRBJ1-1): DGGITQSPKYLFRKEGQNVTLSCEQNLNHDAMYWYRQDPGQGLRLIYYSQIVNDFQKGDIAEGYSVSREKKESFPLTVTSAQKNPTAFYLCASSKTGRTEAFFGQGTRLTVV.

J is TRBJ1-1 and V is TRBV5-1, with D possibly matching TRBD1 (5 bases). The CDR3 totals 17 residues. V was trimmed by 2 bases and J by 4 bases, leaving 21 bases between them. Germline loops: CDR1 SGHRS, CDR2 YFSETQ. CDR3 loop: CASSLKGPEEEGTEAFF. As DNA, the CDR3 is TGCGCCAGCAGCTTAAAGGGGCCTGAAGAGGAGGGCACTGAAGCTTTCTTT.